Each of the 26 T cell receptor beta chains below was sequenced from the same sample in a study of CDR3 diversity in severe acne. MiXCR, run by TCRdb on the PCR reads, gives a single entry per CDR3 protein. The sample carries approximately 77,000 distinct CDR3 sequences, about 53% recorded once. The sample consisted of blood. These receptors were obtained from a male donor with severe acne vulgaris.

A note on this clonotype: This is likely a read error, given that the CDR3 carries no conserved phenylalanine or tryptophan at its end. The CDR3: CASSEGTFRDTGELFS. CDR3 bases: TGTGCCAGCAGTGAAGGCACGTTTAGGGACACCGGGGAGCTGTTTTCT. V usage is TRBV6-4 and J usage is TRBJ2-2, with D hard to call. The germline CDR1 and CDR2 sequences are MRHNA and SNTAGT. V lost 3 bases, J lost 3 bases, and 14 bases lay in between. The CDR3 runs 16 residues.

Note on this clonotype: No DNA is shown, since the ends of the CDR3 on it are uncertain; the CDR3 is the one TCRdb lists. The chain recombines TRBV7-9 with TRBJ1-3. The CDR3 spans 21 residues, counting both ends. Germline V gene sequence: CDR1 SEHNR, CDR2 FQNEAQ (reference sequence). CDR3 loop: CASSLGLGGYEQYFGPGTIYF.

This clonotype was observed at least ten times. The chain couples TRBV19 to TRBJ1-6, with D possibly TRBD1 on 6 matching bases. Germline values: CDR1 LNHDA, CDR2 SQIVND (reference sequence). Trimming shortened V by 5 bases and J by 6 bases, and 17 bases separated the two germline ends. The CDR3 sequence is 16 residues long. For the CDR3, the DNA is TGTGCCAGTAGTCCACGGACAGCATTTTCTAATTCACCCCTCCACTTT. It encodes CASSPRTAFSNSPLHF.

This clonotype was seen a few times. The chain recombines TRBV5-1 with TRBJ2-1, with TRBD1 as a possible D gene (6 bases). The V end lost 4 bases, the J end lost 9 bases, and 20 bases lay between the germline ends. The CDR3 contains 15 residues. The V gene's germline CDR1 is SGHRS and CDR2 YFSETQ. CDR3 protein: CASSPMTLKGVEQFF. CDR3 nucleotide sequence: TGCGCCAGCAGCCCCATGACCCTCAAGGGGGTTGAGCAGTTCTTC.

V gene TRBV5-4 combines with J gene TRBJ1-1; 9 bases are a match to TRBD1. Per the germline V gene, CDR1 is SGHNT and CDR2 is YYREEE (reference sequence). With 9 bases clipped from V and 4 bases from J, the junction kept 7 bases outside the gene matches. There are 13 residues in the CDR3. The DNA of the CDR3 is TGTGCCATCCGGACAGGGGAGATCACTGAAGCTTTCTTT. Protein sequence: CAIRTGEITEAFF.

This clonotype was found many times. The rearrangement uses TRBV29-1 and TRBJ2-1; D remains unclear. The germline gives CDR1 SQVTM, CDR2 ANQGSEA. The CDR3 length is 15 residues. V lost 6 bases to trimming and J lost 3 bases, with 18 bases between them. CDR3 loop: CSVGKNIHGYNEQFF. The CDR3 nucleotides read TGCAGCGTGGGAAAAAATATTCATGGCTACAATGAGCAGTTCTTC.

This clonotype has a count of ten or more. The rearrangement uses TRBV10-3 and TRBJ2-3; D is unresolved. The V end was cut by 0 bases, the J end by 5 bases, with 3 bases between. Germline-derived CDR1 and CDR2 are ENHRY and SYGVKD. This CDR3 comprises 12 residues. The CDR3 here is CAISESGDTQYF. The CDR3 nucleotides are TGTGCCATCAGTGAGTCCGGAGATACGCAGTATTTT.

The chain has TRBV5-4 and TRBJ2-1; 8 bases line up with TRBD2. Trimming removed 4 bases from V and 3 bases from J; junction bases left unmatched: 6. The CDR3 is 15 residues long. Germline CDR1 reads SGHNT; CDR2 reads YYREEE (reference sequence). CDR3 amino acids: CASSLTLADYNEQFF. The CDR3 coding sequence is TGTGCCAGCAGCCTGACACTAGCGGACTACAATGAGCAGTTCTTC.

The chain uses TRBV6-6 and TRBJ2-2; 9 bases match TRBD1. Germline V CDR1 and CDR2: MNHNY, SVGAGI (reference sequence). This CDR3 has 16 amino acids. The ends lost 8 bases at V and 4 bases at J; junction bases unmatched: 11. The CDR3 sequence is CASSPGQGLTTGELFF. In DNA form, the CDR3 reads TGTGCCAGCTCGCCCGGACAGGGGTTGACCACCGGGGAGCTGTTTTTT.

A remark on this clonotype: Just one base apart from a much larger clone, this may be a read error. This chain connects TRBV7-9 to TRBJ1-5, with D hard to call. From germline, CDR1 is SEHNR and CDR2 FQNEAQ (reference sequence). CDR3 size: 13 residues. The CDR3, as DNA: TGTGCCGGCAGCCCCAGTAGCAATCAGCCCCAGCATTTT. Its translation: CAGSPSSNQPQHF.

This clonotype appeared once. The rearrangement links TRBV9 to TRBJ2-6, with a weak D call TRBD2 (6 bases). V was pared by 5 bases and J by 0 bases, with 12 bases between. Germline loops: CDR1 SGDLS, CDR2 YYNGEE. The CDR3 runs 16 residues. CDR3 DNA: TGTGCCAGCAGTGGACTGGGGGGCTCTGGGGCCAACGTCCTGACTTTC. Translated, it gives CASSGLGGSGANVLTF.

V and J are TRBV6-1 and TRBJ2-2; D remains unclear. Germline CDR1 reads MNHNS; CDR2 reads SASEGT. V lost 7 bases, J lost 1 base, and 7 bases lay in between. The CDR3 is 13 residues long. The CDR3 region has the DNA TGTGCCAGCATGCATGGGAACACCGGGGAGCTGTTTTTT. Encoded protein: CASMHGNTGELFF.

This clonotype appeared many times. The CDR3 sequence: CASRWSRGGTDTQYF. In DNA form, the CDR3 reads TGTGCCAGTAGGTGGTCCCGGGGAGGCACAGATACGCAGTATTTT. The chain joins TRBV19 to TRBJ2-3, with a tentative D call TRBD2 (5 bases). The CDR3 is 15 amino acids. Deletions cut 6 bases from V and 1 base from J, with 14 bases between. Germline loops: CDR1 LNHDA, CDR2 SQIVND (reference sequence).

This clonotype was detected only a few times. The chain combines TRBV7-9 with TRBJ1-6; D is undetermined. The CDR3 runs 12 residues. Trimming left V 5 bases short and J 9 bases short, with 8 bases between. Germline values: CDR1 SEHNR, CDR2 FQNEAQ (reference sequence). In DNA form, the CDR3 reads TGTGCCAGCAGCCTAGGACCTTCACCCCTCCACTTT. Translated: CASSLGPSPLHF. Full variable domain (outside the CDR3, taken from reference TRBV7-9 and TRBJ1-6): DTGVSQNPRHKITKRGQNVTFRCDPISEHNRLYWYRQTLGQGPEFLTYFQNEAQLEKSRLLSDRFSAERPKGSFSTLEIQRTEQGDSAMYLCASSLGPSPLHFGNGTRLTVT.

This clonotype was counted a few times. The V and J genes are TRBV11-2 and TRBJ2-2; 8 nucleotides agree with TRBD1. The CDR3 is 16 amino acids. With V trimmed by 3 bases and J by 4 bases, 7 bases remained unmatched. Germline V gene data show CDR1 as SGHAT and CDR2 as FQNNGV. DNA for the CDR3: TGTGCCAGCAGCTTTCCGACAGGGGCGCGCACCGGGGAGCTGTTTTTT. Its protein is CASSFPTGARTGELFF.

This sequence joins TRBV10-3 and TRBJ2-5; TRBD2 might be the D (5 bases). V dropped 3 bases and J dropped 5 bases, with 13 bases sitting between them. Germline V lookup: CDR1 ENHRY, CDR2 SYGVKD. The CDR3 contains 14 residues. CDR3 loop: CAISEGPPSETQYF. DNA of the CDR3: TGTGCCATCAGTGAAGGACCACCTAGCGAGACCCAGTACTTC.

The V and J genes are TRBV7-9 and TRBJ2-7; D is possibly TRBD1 (6 bases). The CDR3 is 11 residues long. V lost 5 bases, J lost 9 bases, and 11 bases lay in between. Germline V gene lookup returns CDR1 SEHNR and CDR2 FQNEAQ (reference sequence). CDR3 loop: CASSATTGQYF. In nucleotides, the CDR3 is TGTGCCAGCAGCGCCACGACAGGGCAGTACTTC.

V usage is TRBV6-5 and J usage is TRBJ2-5; perhaps TRBD1 as D (6 bases). This CDR3 contains 13 residues. Trimming stripped 6 bases from V and 5 bases from J, with 13 bases between. Per germline, CDR1 MNHEY and CDR2 SVGAGI. CDR3 residues: CASSFRQGETQYF. The CDR3 nucleotides are TGTGCCAGCAGCTTCAGGCAGGGGGAGACCCAGTACTTC.

This clonotype turned up a few times. The chain has TRBV29-1 and TRBJ2-5; no clear D gene. Germline V gives CDR1 SQVTM, CDR2 ANQGSEA. The CDR3 contains 16 residues. V lost 6 bases, J lost 2 bases, and 22 bases lay in between. The CDR3 sequence is CSVDLFGRTFQETQYF. The CDR3 DNA reads as TGCAGCGTGGATCTCTTTGGGCGCACATTTCAAGAGACCCAGTACTTC.

This clonotype was observed many times. This chain connects TRBV20-1 to TRBJ2-7; no reliable D call. Germline CDR1 DFQATT, CDR2 SNEGSKA (reference sequence). This CDR3 region has 13 residues. The V end lost 5 bases, the J end lost 3 bases, and 14 bases lay between the germline ends. The CDR3 sequence is CSAPTVGNYEQYF. In nucleotides, the CDR3 is TGCAGTGCTCCTACCGTGGGCAACTACGAGCAGTACTTC.

The chain carries TRBV29-1 and TRBJ2-2; tentative D call: TRBD1 (6 bases). The germline CDR1 and CDR2 sequences are SQVTM and ANQGSEA. The V end lost 3 bases, the J end lost 3 bases, and 11 bases lay between the germline ends. The CDR3 runs to 14 residues. CDR3 sequence reads: CSVEGRGDTGELFF. The DNA of the CDR3 is TGCAGCGTTGAGGGCAGGGGAGACACCGGGGAGCTGTTTTTT.

CDR3: CASSLTSTHEQYF. In DNA, the CDR3 is TGTGCCAGCAGCCTCACTAGTACCCACGAGCAGTACTTC. The rearrangement uses TRBV9 and TRBJ2-7, with D perhaps TRBD2 (5 bases). Germline-derived CDR1 and CDR2 are SGDLS and YYNGEE. V dropped 4 bases and J dropped 5 bases, with 13 bases sitting between them. CDR3 length equals 13 residues.

The V call is TRBV20-1, the J call TRBJ2-7; 10 bases agree with TRBD1. Trimming took 1 base from V and 3 from J; bases not matched to a gene: 0. The CDR3 runs to 13 residues. Germline V CDR1 and CDR2: DFQATT, SNEGSKA (reference sequence). The CDR3 region has the DNA TGCAGTGCTAGAGGGACAGGGGGCTACGAGCAGTACTTC. It is translated as CSARGTGGYEQYF.

With respect to this clonotype: A much larger clonotype is one base distant, so this may be a read error. The chain has TRBV19 and TRBJ2-7, with 7 nucleotides matching TRBD2. The germline gives CDR1 LNHDA, CDR2 SQIVND (reference sequence). The CDR3 totals 11 residues. V lost 10 bases and J lost 9; bases outside the gene matches: 9. Written as DNA, the CDR3 is TGTGCCACCTCACGGGGGGAGAGGCAGTACTTC. Translated, it gives CATSRGERQYF.

As to this clonotype: Sequence at one end of the junction differs from germline and may be a read error. V usage is TRBV7-2 and J usage is TRBJ2-7; TRBD2 agrees at 10 bases. There are 14 residues in the CDR3. Germline CDR1 SGHTA, CDR2 FQGNSA. The CDR3 spells CASSTSSTSGRQYF. CDR3 in DNA: TGCGCCAGCAGCACCTCGTCGACTAGCGGGCGGCAGTACTTC.

This sequence joins TRBV7-9 and TRBJ2-6, with D uncertain. The germline V gene encodes CDR1 SEHNR and CDR2 FQNEAQ (reference sequence). V lost 1 base and J 0 bases, leaving 10 bases between the germline ends. The CDR3 has 17 amino acids. This chain's CDR3 is CASSLVRRTSGANVLTF. The DNA of the CDR3 is TGTGCCAGCAGCTTAGTCCGACGGACCTCTGGGGCCAACGTCCTGACTTTC. Based on the CDR3 plus reference TRBV7-9 and TRBJ2-6, the full variable domain is DTGVSQNPRHKITKRGQNVTFRCDPISEHNRLYWYRQTLGQGPEFLTYFQNEAQLEKSRLLSDRFSAERPKGSFSTLEIQRTEQGDSAMYLCASSLVRRTSGANVLTFGAGSRLTVL.